Below, 29 T cell receptor beta chains from the same sample are listed, as sequenced in a study of TIL therapy for anti-PD-1-resistant metastatic lung cancer. The libraries were made with immunoSEQ v3. Here immunoSEQ multiplex PCR was the method, and the copy in TCRdb shows in-frame clones only, minus some. This table has 50,000 to 70,000 clones, 81% appearing once. Specified time point: pre-treatment sample, taken before nivolumab and TIL therapy. Sequencing was performed on blood, taken at baseline. These receptors all stem from a person between 25 and 80 years old with non-small cell lung cancer.

The V call is TRBV4-3, the J call TRBJ2-5; D remains unclear. The CDR3 has 15 amino acids. Germline CDR1 LGHNA, CDR2 YSLEER. The ends were cut back, 4 bases at V and 5 bases at J, with 17 bases in the middle. The CDR3 loop is CASSPEWKDRETQYF. CDR3 in DNA: TGCGCCAGCAGCCCCGAATGGAAGGATAGGGAGACCCAGTACTTC.

The chain has TRBV30 and TRBJ2-3; 7 bases line up with TRBD2. The CDR3 has 14 residues. J gave up 0 bases and V 2 bases, and 2 bases lay outside the gene matches. From germline, CDR1 is GTSNPN and CDR2 SVGIG (reference sequence). CDR3 coding DNA: TGTGCCTGGAGTTGGGGGGGGAGCACAGATACGCAGTATTTT. It is translated as CAWSWGGSTDTQYF.

The chain couples TRBV24-1 to TRBJ2-1; 12 positions agree with TRBD2. The V segment lost 3 bases and the J segment 4 bases; nucleotides outside the gene matches: 9. Germline V gene data show CDR1 as KGHDR and CDR2 as SFDVKD. The CDR3 extends over 18 amino acids. As DNA, the CDR3 is TGTGCCACCAGTGATCCTGACCCCCTAGCGGGAGGGTACAATGAGCAGTTCTTC. Its protein product is CATSDPDPLAGGYNEQFF.

This chain links TRBV4-3 with TRBJ1-2; 10 bases are shared with TRBD1. J was trimmed by 5 bases and V by 3 bases; bases with no gene match: 9. This CDR3 is 16 amino acids long. Germline V gene sequence: CDR1 LGHNA, CDR2 YSLEER. The CDR3 coding sequence is TGCGCCAGCAGCCATGCTAGGAGGACAGGGGGGTATGGCTACACCTTC. Translated: CASSHARRTGGYGYTF.

This clone was seen a few times. V usage is TRBV28 and J usage is TRBJ1-6, with TRBD1 identical over 7 bases. Per germline, CDR1 MDHEN and CDR2 SYDVKM. Losses at the gene ends were 6 bases for V and 6 bases for J; bases not matched to a gene: 5. There are 14 residues in the CDR3. DNA for the CDR3: TGTGCCAGCAGCCTGGGACAGATTAATTCACCCCTCCACTTT. It codes for CASSLGQINSPLHF.

The J gene is TRBJ2-5, the V gene TRBV24-1; D may correspond to TRBD1 or TRBD2 (5 bases each). Trimming pared 5 bases from V and 4 bases from J, leaving 13 bases between. Germline V CDR1 and CDR2: KGHDR, SFDVKD. This CDR3 region has 14 residues. In DNA form, the CDR3 reads TGTGCCACCAGTGGGGGGTGGGAAGGAGAGACCCAGTACTTC. Translation: CATSGGWEGETQYF.

The gene calls are TRBV28 and TRBJ1-3; a weak D match, TRBD1 (5 bases). The ends were cut back, 6 bases at V and 0 bases at J, with 18 bases in the middle. Germline CDR1 MDHEN, CDR2 SYDVKM. The CDR3 runs to 17 residues. This CDR3 reads CASRGADRKSSGNTIYF. Written as DNA, the CDR3 is TGTGCCAGCAGAGGGGCCGACCGGAAAAGCTCTGGAAACACCATATATTTT.

V usage is TRBV28 and J usage is TRBJ1-2; 8 positions agree with TRBD1. Trimming at V came to 7 bases and at J to 2 bases, leaving 15 bases not matched to a gene. This CDR3 is built from 17 residues. The germline V gene has CDR1 MDHEN and CDR2 SYDVKM. CDR3 sequence: CASNYLTGDLSNYGYTF. CDR3 in DNA: TGTGCCAGCAATTACCTGACAGGGGATCTTTCCAACTATGGCTACACCTTC.

This chain connects TRBV5-4 to TRBJ1-1, with 8 nucleotides matching TRBD1. The V gene end was trimmed by 3 bases and the J gene end by 8 bases; junction bases not matched to a gene: 3. CDR1 and CDR2 (germline): SGHNT, YYREEE (reference sequence). The CDR3 has 12 residues. The CDR3 sequence: CASSSWTGEAFF. The CDR3, as DNA: TGTGCCAGCAGCTCCTGGACAGGGGAAGCTTTCTTT. Full variable domain (rest looked up from reference TRBV5-4 and TRBJ1-1): ETGVTQSPTHLIKTRGQQVTLRCSSQSGHNTVSWYQQALGQGPQFIFQYYREEENGRGNFPPRFSGLQFPNYSSELNVNALELDDSALYLCASSSWTGEAFFGQGTRLTVV.

This chain links TRBV6-4 with TRBJ2-3; either TRBD1 or TRBD2 may supply D (5 bases each). Trimming removed 2 bases from V and 0 bases from J, with 6 bases in between. The length of the CDR3 is 14 residues. Per the germline V gene, CDR1 is MRHNA and CDR2 is SNTAGT. CDR3 loop: CASSDRDSTDTQYF. The CDR3 nucleotides are TGTGCCAGCAGTGACCGGGACAGCACAGATACGCAGTATTTT.

This chain joins TRBV7-8 and TRBJ1-6; D is undetermined. CDR3 length: 17 amino acids. V lost 1 base and J 0 bases, leaving 10 bases between the germline ends. CDR1 is SGHVS and CDR2 is FQNEAQ in the germline V gene. CDR3 sequence (DNA): TGTGCCAGCAGCTTAGTCACCCTGAGCTCCTATAATTCACCCCTCCACTTT. It codes for CASSLVTLSSYNSPLHF.

A remark on this clone: It may be a read error: a sequence one base away is much more abundant. The gene calls are TRBV7-9 and TRBJ1-1; D is unclear. The CDR3 has 13 residues. Germline V gives CDR1 SEHNR, CDR2 FQNEAQ (reference sequence). The V end was cut by 0 bases, the J end by 1 base, with 3 bases between. The CDR3 spells CASSLAGNTEAFF. In DNA, the CDR3 is TGTGCCAGCAGCTTAGCAGGGAACACTGAAGCTTTCTTT.

This clone was counted between two and nine times. CDR3 in amino acids: CASSPWGSVRNTGELFF. DNA for the CDR3: TGTGCCAGCAGTCCCTGGGGGTCTGTACGTAACACCGGGGAGCTGTTTTTT. This rearrangement joins TRBV28 to TRBJ2-2; D could derive from TRBD1 or TRBD2 (5 bases each). This CDR3 is built from 17 residues. V lost 5 bases and J lost 2, with 18 bases in between. CDR1 and CDR2 (germline): MDHEN, SYDVKM. Combining the CDR3 with reference TRBV28 and TRBJ2-2 gives the whole variable domain DVKVTQSSRYLVKRTGEKVFLECVQDMDHENMFWYRQDPGLGLRLIYFSYDVKMKEKGDIPEGYSVSREKKERFSLILESASTNQTSMYLCASSPWGSVRNTGELFFGEGSRLTVL.

CDR3 sequence reads: CASSFRVRLAWDEQFF. The CDR3 DNA follows: TGTGCCAGCAGCTTTCGAGTTCGGTTAGCATGGGATGAGCAGTTCTTC. This sequence joins TRBV5-5 and TRBJ2-1; unclear D gene. The CDR3 totals 16 residues. V dropped 2 bases and J dropped 8 bases, with 20 bases sitting between them. Germline assignment: CDR1 SGHKS and CDR2 YYEKEE (reference sequence).

The chain uses TRBV9 and TRBJ1-5; perhaps TRBD1 as D (5 bases). V lost 0 bases and J lost 3, with 10 bases in between. The CDR3 contains 15 residues. Germline CDR1 reads SGDLS; CDR2 reads YYNGEE. CDR3 nucleotide sequence: TGTGCCAGCAGCGTAGCGGGGGTCCCCAATCAGCCCCAGCATTTT. Translated, it gives CASSVAGVPNQPQHF.

This sequence joins TRBV6-5 and TRBJ1-2; TRBD1 is a possible D gene (6 bases). The CDR3 is made up of 12 amino acids. Per the germline V gene, CDR1 is MNHEY and CDR2 is SVGAGI. V lost 8 bases and J 0 bases, leaving 7 bases between the germline ends. CDR3 protein: CASGQTNYGYTF. CDR3 coding DNA: TGTGCCAGCGGACAGACTAACTATGGCTACACCTTC.

The J gene is TRBJ2-7, the V gene TRBV23-1; D assignment may be TRBD1 or TRBD2 (5 bases each). TRBV23-1 is an ORF, with its function uncertain. The V end lost 2 bases, the J end lost 2 bases, and 19 bases lay between the germline ends. The CDR3 has 17 residues. CDR3 in DNA: TGCGCCAGCAGTCAACAAGATACCGGGACCGACGCCTACGAGCAGTACTTC. It encodes CASSQQDTGTDAYEQYF.

The rearrangement joins TRBV5-5 to TRBJ2-1, with D perhaps matching TRBD2 (6 bases). V shed 0 bases and J shed 3 bases, with 10 bases lying between them. This CDR3 has 15 residues. Per germline, CDR1 SGHKS and CDR2 YYEKEE (reference sequence). CDR3: CASSLGLAFYNEQFF. The CDR3 DNA is TGTGCCAGCAGCTTGGGTCTAGCGTTCTACAATGAGCAGTTCTTC. The complete variable domain, with remaining parts taken from reference TRBV5-5 and TRBJ2-1, reads DAGVTQSPTHLIKTRGQQVTLRCSPISGHKSVSWYQQVLGQGPQFIFQYYEKEERGRGNFPDRFSARQFPNYSSELNVNALLLGDSALYLCASSLGLAFYNEQFFGPGTRLTVL.

The J gene is TRBJ1-6, the V gene TRBV7-9; D perhaps matches TRBD1 (5 bases). The V gene lost 0 bases and the J gene lost 9 bases, with 15 bases spanning the gap. This CDR3 is 16 amino acids long. Germline CDR1 SEHNR, CDR2 FQNEAQ (reference sequence). As DNA, the CDR3 is TGTGCCAGCAGCTTAGCAGGGGCCGAAGTCAGTTCACCCCTCCACTTT. This encodes CASSLAGAEVSSPLHF.

This clone was seen once. This chain uses TRBV28 with TRBJ2-1; D call uncertain. The CDR3 contains 12 residues. Germline CDR1 MDHEN, CDR2 SYDVKM. DNA for the CDR3: TGTGCTCCGAACACTATCGTTTTTGAGCAGTTCTTC. Its protein product is CAPNTIVFEQFF.

This clone was seen only a few times. The chain combines TRBV2 with TRBJ1-1, with D maybe TRBD1 (5 bases). V dropped 3 bases and J dropped 2 bases, with 13 bases sitting between them. CDR1 SNHLY and CDR2 FYNNEI come from the germline V gene. The CDR3 totals 15 residues. The CDR3 DNA sequence: TGTGCCAGCAGTGAGGGACGGCATCTCAACACTGAAGCTTTCTTT. It encodes CASSEGRHLNTEAFF.

The chain has TRBV14 and TRBJ1-2; no clear D gene. Trimming cost V 0 bases and J 4 bases, with 12 bases left between them. This CDR3 comprises 15 residues. In germline, CDR1 is SGHDN, CDR2 FVKESK. CDR3 nucleotides: TGTGCCAGCAGCCAAGATCAACAAGGCGGCTATGGCTACACCTTC. Translated: CASSQDQQGGYGYTF. Complete variable domain (other parts from reference TRBV14 and TRBJ1-2): EAGVTQFPSHSVIEKGQTVTLRCDPISGHDNLYWYRRVMGKEIKFLLHFVKESKQDESGMPNNRFLAERTGGTYSTLKVQPAELEDSGVYFCASSQDQQGGYGYTFGSGTRLTVV.

The chain has TRBV2 and TRBJ2-1; maybe TRBD2 (5 bases). The CDR3 sequence is 14 residues long. Germline CDR1 and CDR2: SNHLY and FYNNEI. Between the trimmed V and J ends, which lost 4 bases and 4 bases, there was a span of 11 bases. The CDR3 nucleotides read TGTGCCAGCAGTGGGGAACTAGTGTACAATGAGCAGTTCTTC. Residues: CASSGELVYNEQFF.

This clone appeared a single time. The chain joins TRBV28 to TRBJ2-2, with 10 bases fitting TRBD1. With 3 bases clipped from V and 5 bases from J, the junction kept 3 bases outside the gene matches. The CDR3 runs to 15 residues. Germline V gene data show CDR1 as MDHEN and CDR2 as SYDVKM. The CDR3 nucleotides read TGTGCCAGCAGTTTGACAGGGGGCAGGACCGGGGAGCTGTTTTTT. Protein sequence: CASSLTGGRTGELFF.

The rearrangement links TRBV11-3 to TRBJ2-3; D uncertain. Germline loops: CDR1 SGHNT, CDR2 YENEEA. The V end lost 0 bases, the J end lost 4 bases, and 2 bases lay between the germline ends. The CDR3 sequence is 12 residues long. The CDR3 DNA reads as TGTGCCAGCAGCTTAGATGCAGATACGCAGTATTTT. Protein product: CASSLDADTQYF.

The V and J genes are TRBV19 and TRBJ2-2; TRBD1 matches 8 bases. With V trimmed by 3 bases and J by 5 bases, 2 bases remained unmatched. Germline CDR1 reads LNHDA; CDR2 reads SQIVND (reference sequence). The CDR3 sequence is 14 residues long. CDR3 region: CASSMRQGTGELFF. The CDR3 DNA reads TGTGCCAGTAGTATGAGACAGGGGACCGGGGAGCTGTTTTTT. The full variable domain, with the rest looked up from reference TRBV19 and TRBJ2-2, is DGGITQSPKYLFRKEGQNVTLSCEQNLNHDAMYWYRQDPGQGLRLIYYSQIVNDFQKGDIAEGYSVSREKKESFPLTVTSAQKNPTAFYLCASSMRQGTGELFFGEGSRLTVL.

This clone was observed a single time. The rearrangement links TRBV6-5 to TRBJ1-1; TRBD1 aligns across 9 bases. Germline V lookup: CDR1 MNHEY, CDR2 SVGAGI. The V gene end was trimmed by 6 bases and the J gene end by 6 bases; junction bases not matched to a gene: 11. The CDR3 extends over 15 amino acids. The CDR3 DNA sequence: TGTGCCAGCAGACGGGATGGGACAGGGTGGCCTGAAGCTTTCTTT. Residues: CASRRDGTGWPEAFF.

The V gene is TRBV27, the J gene TRBJ1-6; 9 bases are a match to TRBD1. The CDR3 is 15 amino acids. With 6 bases clipped from V and 5 bases from J, the junction kept 5 bases outside the gene matches. Germline values: CDR1 MNHEY, CDR2 SMNVEV (reference sequence). The CDR3 is CASSTGQGNNSPLHF. In DNA form, the CDR3 reads TGTGCCAGCAGCACTGGACAGGGGAATAATTCACCCCTCCACTTT.

The CDR3 protein is CASSEWVGQETQYF. As DNA, the CDR3 is TGTGCCAGCAGTGAATGGGTAGGCCAAGAGACCCAGTACTTC. The chain links TRBV25-1 to TRBJ2-5, with D hard to call. The CDR3 extends over 14 amino acids. Trimming took off 1 base at V and 1 base at J, with 7 bases between the two ends. Germline V CDR1 and CDR2: MGHDK, SYGVNS.